The 18 T cell receptor beta chains in this list originate from one sample, sequenced in a study of T cell repertoires in cytomegalovirus infection. TCRdb redid the calling of the reads with MiXCR, one entry per CDR3 protein. The sample has about 310,000 distinct CDR3 sequences, approximately 25% seen once. These receptors have no identified antigens. The sample consisted of cultured PBMCs, taken from culture after CMV antigen stimulation. All receptors derive from a human donor in good health (CMV status not recorded). Some clones in this sample may be carry-over from other donors' samples.

The sample holds many counts of this clonotype. This chain connects TRBV7-2 to TRBJ2-3, with 7 positions matching TRBD2. CDR3 length: 14 residues. J lost 2 bases, V lost 3 bases, and 2 bases had no gene match. CDR1 and CDR2 (germline): SGHTA, FQGNSA. The CDR3 protein is CASSFGRYTDTQYF. DNA for the CDR3: TGTGCCAGCAGCTTCGGGAGGTACACAGATACGCAGTATTTT.

The chain joins TRBV9 to TRBJ2-2, with D uncertain. The length of the CDR3 is 15 residues. The germline gives CDR1 SGDLS, CDR2 YYNGEE. Trimming left V 0 bases short and J 4 bases short, with 10 bases between. The CDR3: CASSVDSWRTGELFF. The CDR3 DNA is TGTGCCAGCAGCGTAGACTCTTGGCGCACCGGGGAGCTGTTTTTT.

This clonotype was counted at least ten times. The DNA of the CDR3 is TGTGCCAGCAGCCGACAGCAACAAGAGACCCAGTACTTC. Its translation: CASSRQQQETQYF. The rearrangement links TRBV7-8 to TRBJ2-5; D may be TRBD1 (5 bases). Trimming cost V 5 bases and J 2 bases, with 9 bases left between them. The V gene's germline CDR1 is SGHVS and CDR2 FQNEAQ. This CDR3 contains 13 residues.

This clonotype was observed many times. This sequence joins TRBV7-8 and TRBJ1-5; D gene uncertain. V lost 0 bases and J 8 bases, leaving 11 bases between the germline ends. The CDR3 covers 14 residues. Germline V CDR1 and CDR2: SGHVS, FQNEAQ. The CDR3 protein is CASSLAPRREPQHF. The CDR3 DNA reads TGTGCCAGCAGCTTAGCCCCGAGGAGGGAGCCCCAGCATTTT.

The rearrangement uses TRBV6-2 or TRBV6-3 and TRBJ2-7; 9 nucleotides match TRBD1. Germline V CDR1 and CDR2: MNHEY, SVGEGT. The CDR3 runs to 13 residues. The V gene end was trimmed by 8 bases and the J gene end by 5 bases; junction bases not matched to a gene: 7. The CDR3 region is CASDGTGYHEQYF. CDR3 nucleotide sequence: TGTGCCAGCGATGGGACAGGGTATCACGAGCAGTACTTC.

This clonotype was detected only once. The CDR3 DNA reads TGTGCCAGCAGTTTATCGGTGATTAAGGACACTGAAGCTTTCTTT. Translating gives CASSLSVIKDTEAFF. The rearrangement links TRBV27 to TRBJ1-1; D ambiguous. Germline V gene sequence: CDR1 MNHEY, CDR2 SMNVEV (reference sequence). The CDR3 is made up of 15 amino acids. The ends were cut back, 0 bases at V and 3 bases at J, with 11 bases in the middle.

This clonotype was detected ten times or more. The CDR3 sequence is CASSLDSVAKNIQYF. The CDR3, as DNA: TGTGCCAGCAGTCTGGACAGTGTAGCCAAAAACATTCAGTACTTC. This rearrangement joins TRBV28 to TRBJ2-4, with D possibly matching TRBD1 (6 bases). The length of the CDR3 is 15 residues. Between the trimmed V and J ends, which lost 5 bases and 0 bases, there was a span of 11 bases. Germline CDR1 is MDHEN and CDR2 is SYDVKM.

V gene TRBV27 combines with J gene TRBJ1-1, with 7 bases aligning to TRBD1. The ends lost 7 bases at V and 2 bases at J; junction bases unmatched: 10. The CDR3 is made up of 15 amino acids. The germline gives CDR1 MNHEY, CDR2 SMNVEV (reference sequence). CDR3 sequence reads: CASTSWGQINTEAFF. Written as DNA, the CDR3 is TGTGCCAGCACCTCCTGGGGACAGATAAACACTGAAGCTTTCTTT.

The table lists this clonotype with many counts. CDR3 nucleotide sequence: TGTGCCAGCAGCTTAATAACAGTTGAAGGTACCACTGAAGCTTTCTTT. Its translation: CASSLITVEGTTEAFF. The chain has TRBV7-2 and TRBJ1-1; D uncertain. CDR1 SGHTA and CDR2 FQGNSA come from the germline V gene. V lost 2 bases and J lost 4, with 17 bases in between. The length of the CDR3 is 16 residues.

Remarks on this clonotype: It is likely a read error, because the conserved phenylalanine at the end of the CDR3 is missing. This chain links TRBV27 with TRBJ2-3; maybe TRBD2 (5 bases). The CDR3 is 12 residues long. Germline CDR1 reads MNHEY; CDR2 reads SMNVEV (reference sequence). Between the trimmed V and J ends, which lost 3 bases and 10 bases, there was a span of 11 bases. CDR3 in DNA: TGTGCCAGCAGTTTTGGGAGAGGGTCGCAGTATCTT. Amino acid sequence: CASSFGRGSQYL.

The chain links TRBV11-2 to TRBJ2-5; 12 bases map to TRBD2. The CDR3 has 18 amino acids. Germline lookup yields CDR1 SGHAT and CDR2 FQNNGV. The ends lost 3 bases at V and 5 bases at J; junction bases unmatched: 13. CDR3 loop: CASSFPRASGRAEETQYF. Written as DNA, the CDR3 is TGTGCCAGCAGCTTCCCGCGGGCTAGCGGGAGGGCCGAGGAGACCCAGTACTTC.

This clonotype has only a few counts. This chain connects TRBV27 to TRBJ2-6; D unclear. The germline V gene has CDR1 MNHEY and CDR2 SMNVEV (reference sequence). The CDR3 is made up of 17 amino acids. Trimming removed 3 bases from V and 0 bases from J, with 12 bases in between. The CDR3 sequence is CASSFLAPDSGANVLTF. CDR3 sequence (DNA): TGTGCCAGCAGTTTTCTCGCACCCGACTCTGGGGCCAACGTCCTGACTTTC.

This clonotype was detected a few times. The V and J genes are TRBV10-3 and TRBJ1-1, with 10 positions matching TRBD1. Germline CDR1 and CDR2: ENHRY and SYGVKD. Trimming removed 6 bases from V and 1 base from J; junction bases left unmatched: 2. The CDR3 runs to 14 residues. The CDR3 coding sequence is TGTGCCATCAGCGGACAGGGGGGGAACACTGAAGCTTTCTTT. Amino acid sequence: CAISGQGGNTEAFF.

V is TRBV6-2 or TRBV6-3 and J is TRBJ2-5; weak D call: TRBD1 (5 bases). With 5 bases removed from V and 2 bases from J, the gap between germline ends came to 12 bases. The CDR3 runs to 14 residues. Germline CDR1 is MNHEY and CDR2 is SVGEGT. The CDR3 loop reads CASSSRAKQETQYF. The CDR3 nucleotides read TGTGCCAGCAGTAGCAGGGCCAAACAAGAGACCCAGTACTTC.

The genes are TRBV27 and TRBJ1-6; 7 nucleotides line up with TRBD1. Trimming at V came to 5 bases and at J to 9 bases, leaving 13 bases not matched to a gene. The CDR3 is made up of 16 amino acids. Germline V lookup: CDR1 MNHEY, CDR2 SMNVEV (reference sequence). CDR3 in DNA: TGTGCCAGCAGTCCTACAATGACAGGGAGGCGTTCACCCCTCCACTTT. The encoded protein is CASSPTMTGRRSPLHF.

The genes are TRBV7-3 and TRBJ1-1, with unresolved D. The CDR3 length is 14 residues. The V gene's germline CDR1 is SGHTA and CDR2 FQGTGA. V lost 6 bases and J 3 bases, leaving 14 bases between the germline ends. CDR3 DNA sequence: TGTGCCAGCAGTCCCTCGCCCCAAGACACTGAAGCTTTCTTT. It codes for CASSPSPQDTEAFF.

The chain carries TRBV15 and TRBJ2-5, with 7 bases lining up with TRBD1. V was pared by 1 base and J by 5 bases, with 10 bases of the junction left unmatched. The germline gives CDR1 LNHNV, CDR2 YYDKDF (reference sequence). The length of the CDR3 is 16 residues. CDR3 sequence (DNA): TGTGCCACCAGCAGAGGCACGGGACAGCTAGAGGAGACCCAGTACTTC. It encodes CATSRGTGQLEETQYF.

This clonotype has a count of ten or more. The chain uses TRBV6-1 and TRBJ2-3; TRBD1 matches 8 bases. Germline-derived CDR1 and CDR2 are MNHNS and SASEGT. The CDR3 is 15 residues long. V shed 7 bases and J 0 bases; nucleotides not matched to a gene: 6. CDR3 sequence reads: CASKLQGASTDTQYF. The CDR3 DNA is TGTGCCAGCAAACTGCAGGGGGCAAGCACAGATACGCAGTATTTT.